Shown below are 30 T cell receptor beta chains from a single sample sequenced in a study of T cell repertoires in cytomegalovirus infection. MiXCR, applied by TCRdb to the reads, yields one record per CDR3 protein. The table includes 200,000 or so distinct CDR3 sequences, about 38% detected once. No antigen has been identified for these receptors. The material was CD8+ T cells from cultured PBMCs, obtained from culture after CMV antigen stimulation. The receptor set was obtained from a human donor in good health (CMV status not recorded). Some clones in this sample may be carry-over from other donors' samples.

This clonotype has a count of ten or more. The chain couples TRBV7-6 to TRBJ1-1; D not certain. The CDR3 runs 17 residues. V was pared by 1 base and J by 0 bases, with 15 bases between. Germline CDR1 is SGHVS and CDR2 is FNYEAQ. The CDR3 loop reads CASSLVSGTDLNTEAFF. The CDR3 DNA reads as TGTGCCAGCAGCTTAGTTAGCGGTACAGACTTGAACACTGAAGCTTTCTTT.

The rearrangement links TRBV6-6 to TRBJ1-5; D is unresolved. The CDR3 has 12 residues. V was clipped by 8 bases and J by 2 bases, with 7 bases between them. Germline CDR1 and CDR2: MNHNY and SVGAGI (reference sequence). The DNA of the CDR3 is TGTGCCAGCGCCCCCGGCAATCAGCCCCAGCATTTT. It yields the protein CASAPGNQPQHF.

There are a few counts of this clonotype. The rearrangement links TRBV4-1 to TRBJ1-2, with TRBD1 matching over 10 bases. Germline assignment: CDR1 MGHRA and CDR2 YSYEKL. The CDR3 runs to 15 residues. V trimming: 4 bases; J trimming: 3 bases; junction bases outside the gene matches: 5. The CDR3 region is CASSRGTGEDYGYTF. The CDR3 region has the DNA TGCGCCAGCAGCCGTGGGACAGGGGAAGACTATGGCTACACCTTC.

This clonotype was seen a few times. The chain combines TRBV5-6 with TRBJ2-3; 8 nucleotides agree with TRBD2. Germline V CDR1 and CDR2: SGHDT, YYEEEE. The length of the CDR3 is 15 residues. J was trimmed by 4 bases and V by 4 bases; bases with no gene match: 8. CDR3 residues: CASSTRLAYADTQYF. The DNA for the CDR3 is TGTGCCAGCAGCACACGACTAGCGTACGCAGATACGCAGTATTTT. Complete variable domain (other parts from reference TRBV5-6 and TRBJ2-3): DAGVTQSPTHLIKTRGQQVTLRCSPKSGHDTVSWYQQALGQGPQFIFQYYEEEERQRGNFPDRFSGHQFPNYSSELNVNALLLGDSALYLCASSTRLAYADTQYFGPGTRLTVL.

The chain links TRBV5-6 to TRBJ2-1, with 11 positions matching TRBD2. From germline, CDR1 is SGHDT and CDR2 YYEEEE. The CDR3 is 16 amino acids. V shed 4 bases and J 3 bases; nucleotides not matched to a gene: 6. CDR3 nucleotide sequence: TGTGCCAGCAGCCCGAAACTAGCGGGAGTCTACAATGAGCAGTTCTTC. The encoded protein is CASSPKLAGVYNEQFF. Full variable domain (missing parts from reference TRBV5-6 and TRBJ2-1): DAGVTQSPTHLIKTRGQQVTLRCSPKSGHDTVSWYQQALGQGPQFIFQYYEEEERQRGNFPDRFSGHQFPNYSSELNVNALLLGDSALYLCASSPKLAGVYNEQFFGPGTRLTVL.

V gene TRBV7-2 combines with J gene TRBJ2-2; no clear D. V was pared by 5 bases and J by 3 bases, with 10 bases between. The CDR3 totals 14 residues. The germline gives CDR1 SGHTA, CDR2 FQGNSA. In nucleotides, the CDR3 is TGTGCCAGCAGCGAAGGAATATACACCGGGGAGCTGTTTTTT. It yields the protein CASSEGIYTGELFF.

This clonotype was detected a few times. The chain joins TRBV12-3 or TRBV12-4 to TRBJ2-1, with 7 bases aligning to TRBD2. This CDR3 is 17 amino acids long. V gave up 3 bases and J gave up 3 bases; unmatched junction bases: 11. The chain's CDR3 is CASSFIVGRAVYNEQFF. The CDR3 DNA is TGTGCCAGCAGTTTTATAGTAGGGAGGGCGGTCTACAATGAGCAGTTCTTC.

This clonotype came up a few times. This chain uses TRBV6-2 or TRBV6-3 with TRBJ2-7, with 12 bases fitting TRBD2. Germline CDR1 is MNHEY and CDR2 is SVGEGT. The CDR3 extends over 14 amino acids. V shed 6 bases, J shed 4 bases, and the junction held 4 bases outside the gene matches. CDR3 loop: CASRTLAGGYEQYF. DNA for the CDR3: TGTGCCAGCAGAACTCTAGCGGGAGGGTACGAGCAGTACTTC.

V gene TRBV6-1 combines with J gene TRBJ2-5, with D tentatively TRBD1 (6 bases). The CDR3 covers 13 residues. V was cut by 7 bases and J by 2 bases, with 11 bases left in between. CDR1 is MNHNS and CDR2 is SASEGT in the germline V gene. CDR3 amino acids: CASTDRLQETQYF. The CDR3 DNA reads as TGTGCCAGCACAGACAGGCTTCAAGAGACCCAGTACTTC.

The chain has TRBV5-6 and TRBJ1-1, with D tentatively TRBD1 (6 bases). V shed 0 bases and J shed 1 base, with 13 bases lying between them. The CDR3 totals 16 residues. The germline V gene encodes CDR1 SGHDT and CDR2 YYEEEE. CDR3: CASSLVPGEGNTEAFF. For the CDR3, the DNA is TGTGCCAGCAGCTTGGTGCCAGGGGAAGGGAACACTGAAGCTTTCTTT.

V is TRBV27 and J is TRBJ2-2; D could derive from TRBD1 or TRBD2 (5 bases each). Per germline, CDR1 MNHEY and CDR2 SMNVEV (reference sequence). CDR3 length equals 16 residues. Trimming stripped 6 bases from V and 5 bases from J, with 19 bases between. This CDR3 is CASRPREPLWTGELFF. CDR3 bases: TGTGCCAGCAGGCCCAGGGAGCCTTTGTGGACCGGGGAGCTGTTTTTT.

The rearrangement links TRBV7-8 to TRBJ2-1; TRBD2 matches 8 bases. V lost 5 bases to trimming and J lost 2 bases; unmatched junction nucleotides: 5. The V gene's germline CDR1 is SGHVS and CDR2 FQNEAQ. This CDR3 is 15 amino acids long. The CDR3 bases are TGTGCCAGCAGCGGGAGACTAGCGACCTACAATGAGCAGTTCTTC. The encoded protein is CASSGRLATYNEQFF.

The chain links TRBV19 to TRBJ1-1; D call uncertain. Germline CDR1 is LNHDA and CDR2 is SQIVND (reference sequence). The CDR3 has 15 residues. V was shortened by 5 bases and J by 2 bases, with 15 bases between the two germline ends. CDR3 protein: CASSVDLEGNTEAFF. In DNA, the CDR3 is TGTGCCAGTAGTGTTGACTTAGAAGGTAACACTGAAGCTTTCTTT.

This clonotype was detected only a few times. The V and J genes are TRBV19 and TRBJ1-5, with TRBD1 as a possible D gene (5 bases). The CDR3 has 14 amino acids. In germline, CDR1 is LNHDA, CDR2 SQIVND (reference sequence). Trimming removed 8 bases from V and 6 bases from J, with 17 bases in between. CDR3: CASGGEQAGQPQHF. DNA of the CDR3: TGTGCCAGTGGAGGGGAGCAGGCAGGTCAGCCCCAGCATTTT.

The chain has TRBV7-2 and TRBJ1-5; possibly TRBD1 for D (6 bases). There are 17 residues in the CDR3. V was pared by 8 bases and J by 1 base, with 21 bases between. Per germline, CDR1 SGHTA and CDR2 FQGNSA. CDR3 loop: CASSRTEQGLSNQPQHF. The DNA of the CDR3 is TGTGCCAGCTCCCGGACCGAGCAGGGGTTGAGCAATCAGCCCCAGCATTTT.

The chain is built from TRBV28 and TRBJ1-5; D is unresolved. This CDR3 is built from 14 residues. V lost 4 bases and J lost 2, with 9 bases in between. The germline CDR1 and CDR2 sequences are MDHEN and SYDVKM. In DNA, the CDR3 is TGTGCCAGCAGTTCCCCAGTCCGCAATCAGCCCCAGCATTTT. Its translation: CASSSPVRNQPQHF.

This rearrangement joins TRBV7-6 to TRBJ1-2, with D unresolved. The ends were cut back, 4 bases at V and 2 bases at J, with 11 bases in the middle. Germline CDR1 and CDR2: SGHVS and FNYEAQ. The CDR3 length is 14 residues. DNA for the CDR3: TGTGCCAGCAGCTCTTCACAGCTCAACTATGGCTACACCTTC. This encodes CASSSSQLNYGYTF.

This clonotype was seen many times. The chain carries TRBV7-6 and TRBJ2-2; no clear D gene. The V gene lost 5 bases and the J gene lost 1 base, with 8 bases spanning the gap. The CDR3 length is 14 residues. Germline CDR1 reads SGHVS; CDR2 reads FNYEAQ. DNA for the CDR3: TGTGCCAGCAGCCGCGATTTGAACACCGGGGAGCTGTTTTTT. This translates into CASSRDLNTGELFF. The complete variable domain, with remaining parts taken from reference TRBV7-6 and TRBJ2-2, reads GAGVSQSPRYKVTKRGQDVALRCDPISGHVSLYWYRQALGQGPEFLTYFNYEAQQDKSGLPNDRFSAERPEGSISTLTIQRTEQRDSAMYRCASSRDLNTGELFFGEGSRLTVL.

This clonotype was detected many times. J is TRBJ2-5 and V is TRBV10-3, with D unclear. Germline-derived CDR1 and CDR2 are ENHRY and SYGVKD. The length of the CDR3 is 18 residues. V was pared by 5 bases and J by 1 base, with 23 bases between. The CDR3 is CAISPKARFVRFQETQYF. In DNA, the CDR3 is TGTGCCATCAGTCCCAAAGCTAGGTTCGTTCGTTTCCAAGAGACCCAGTACTTC.

This clonotype was detected ten times or more. The gene calls are TRBV7-2 and TRBJ2-6; TRBD2 is a possible D gene (6 bases). Germline V CDR1 and CDR2: SGHTA, FQGNSA. The CDR3 runs to 15 residues. The germline V and J ends were trimmed by 6 bases and 4 bases, with 13 bases remaining between them. CDR3 DNA sequence: TGTGCCAGCAGTTGGACGGAGGGAGGGGCCAACGTCCTGACTTTC. Protein: CASSWTEGGANVLTF.

The chain joins TRBV11-2 to TRBJ2-5; no reliable D call. Germline assignment: CDR1 SGHAT and CDR2 FQNNGV. There are 12 residues in the CDR3. Trimming left V 4 bases short and J 3 bases short, with 6 bases between. The CDR3 loop reads CASSSSKETQYF. The DNA of the CDR3 is TGTGCCAGCAGCTCATCGAAAGAGACCCAGTACTTC.

This clonotype was found once. The chain couples TRBV5-6 to TRBJ2-7; TRBD2 matches at 10 bases. Losses at the gene ends were 2 bases for V and 0 bases for J; bases not matched to a gene: 5. From germline, CDR1 is SGHDT and CDR2 YYEEEE. This CDR3 is 16 amino acids long. CDR3 sequence reads: CASSFLTSGISYEQYF. The CDR3, as DNA: TGTGCCAGCAGCTTTCTTACTAGCGGGATCTCCTACGAGCAGTACTTC.

Only one count was recorded for this clonotype. This chain joins TRBV12-3 or TRBV12-4 and TRBJ2-5; 12 positions agree with TRBD2. The CDR3 totals 16 residues. After removal of 5 bases from V and 1 base from J, the junction contained 5 bases not matched to a gene. CDR3 sequence: CASSVTSGGFQETQYF. The CDR3 DNA follows: TGTGCCAGCAGTGTGACTAGCGGGGGATTCCAAGAGACCCAGTACTTC.

The rearrangement joins TRBV2 to TRBJ2-1; D tentatively reads TRBD1 or TRBD2 (5 bases each). CDR1 is SNHLY and CDR2 is FYNNEI in the germline V gene. V was cut by 7 bases and J by 5 bases, with 21 bases left in between. The CDR3 is 16 residues long. The CDR3 nucleotides are TGTGCCAGCACTCCAGCCCGGGACGGACTTAACAATGAGCAGTTCTTC. Translated, it gives CASTPARDGLNNEQFF.

V is TRBV4-1 and J is TRBJ1-5; D might be TRBD1 (6 bases). The CDR3 runs 14 residues. Germline CDR1 and CDR2: MGHRA and YSYEKL. V was trimmed by 4 bases and J by 5 bases, leaving 12 bases between them. Written as DNA, the CDR3 is TGCGCCAGCAGCCCAAGGGAGGGGGATCAGCCCCAGCATTTT. It is translated as CASSPREGDQPQHF.

The V call is TRBV19, the J call TRBJ2-2; D call uncertain. V was cut by 3 bases and J by 3 bases, with 8 bases left in between. CDR3 length: 14 amino acids. Germline CDR1 reads LNHDA; CDR2 reads SQIVND (reference sequence). The CDR3 DNA reads as TGTGCCAGTAGTATTTTTTGGGACACCGGGGAGCTGTTTTTT. Protein: CASSIFWDTGELFF.

The gene calls are TRBV11-2 and TRBJ2-1, with 13 bases fitting TRBD2. This CDR3 spans 17 amino acids. Germline V gene sequence: CDR1 SGHAT, CDR2 FQNNGV. V was pared by 4 bases and J by 9 bases, with 12 bases of the junction left unmatched. CDR3 sequence (DNA): TGTGCCAGCAGCTCGTGGACTAGCGGGAGCTCGGGGGTTGAGCAGTTCTTC. Amino acid sequence: CASSSWTSGSSGVEQFF. Complete variable domain (other parts from reference TRBV11-2 and TRBJ2-1): EAGVAQSPRYKIIEKRQSVAFWCNPISGHATLYWYQQILGQGPKLLIQFQNNGVVDDSQLPKDRFSAERLKGVDSTLKIQPAKLEDSAVYLCASSSWTSGSSGVEQFFGPGTRLTVL.

J is TRBJ2-3 and V is TRBV27; 12 bases map to TRBD2. The ends lost 4 bases at V and 0 bases at J; junction bases unmatched: 5. This CDR3 region has 17 residues. Germline V gene sequence: CDR1 MNHEY, CDR2 SMNVEV (reference sequence). The CDR3 nucleotides read TGTGCCAGCAGTTCGACTAGCGGGGGAACAAGCACAGATACGCAGTATTTT. Its translation: CASSSTSGGTSTDTQYF.

This clonotype has only a few counts. The chain joins TRBV7-6 to TRBJ2-3; no clear D. Trimming left V 2 bases short and J 0 bases short, with 15 bases between. From germline, CDR1 is SGHVS and CDR2 FNYEAQ. The CDR3 contains 17 residues. CDR3 protein: CASSLPRGQPSTDTQYF. CDR3 nucleotide sequence: TGTGCCAGCAGCTTACCCCGTGGGCAGCCAAGCACAGATACGCAGTATTTT. Based on the CDR3 plus reference TRBV7-6 and TRBJ2-3, the full variable domain is GAGVSQSPRYKVTKRGQDVALRCDPISGHVSLYWYRQALGQGPEFLTYFNYEAQQDKSGLPNDRFSAERPEGSISTLTIQRTEQRDSAMYRCASSLPRGQPSTDTQYFGPGTRLTVL.

The chain joins TRBV14 to TRBJ2-7; TRBD1 might be the D (6 bases). CDR3 length: 14 residues. Trimming cost V 4 bases and J 6 bases, with 16 bases left between them. CDR1 is SGHDN, CDR2 FVKESK, per germline. The CDR3 DNA reads TGTGCCAGCAGCCGGAAGGGGGAAGGAAGCGAGCAGTACTTC. It encodes CASSRKGEGSEQYF.